This TCR beta chain was recovered during a study of cytomegalovirus exposure and HLA in healthy donors. PCR involved 60 Vbeta and 13 Jbeta primers. Some clones are missing from TCRdb's copy, which holds only in-frame ones; the method was immunoSEQ multiplex PCR. This table has roughly 150,000 clones, over 75% appearing once. Comments on this clone: Its antigen remains unknown.

Overall study results and limits: Most TCR sequences showed up rarely, but some public TCRs showed up in many donors. It was likely that a cluster of highly shared sequence variants was a sequencing artifact. Equally common other TCR beta chains were less clonally expanded than HLA-associated ones, a later analysis found.

This CDR3 is 16 amino acids long. Germline lookup yields CDR1 SGHRS and CDR2 YFSETQ. Trimming took off 1 base at V and 1 base at J, with 11 bases between the two ends. This TCR was recovered from a man aged 45-60 years in good health and CMV-seropositive. Sequencing input: PBMCs. The chain has TRBV5-1 and TRBJ2-2, with a weak D call TRBD2 (6 bases). This CDR3 reads CASSLCTSLNTGELFF. In DNA, the CDR3 is TGCGCCAGCAGCTTGTGCACTAGCCTGAACACCGGGGAGCTGTTTTTT.